The clone carrying this T cell receptor (beta chain) was detected once. As yet, its antigen is unknown. Adults with ileal or ileocolonic Crohn's disease and an indication for resection were eligible. Trimming stripped 2 bases from V and 2 bases from J, with 15 bases between. This CDR3 contains 15 residues. Looked up from germline, CDR1 is GTSNPN and CDR2 is SVGIG (reference sequence). This sample is drawn from a study of T cell repertoires in ileal Crohn's disease. About the research overall: About half received postoperative treatment, roughly ten with thiopurines and roughly 20 anti-TNF. Study observations and caveats: Mucosal expansions were suggested to be mainly CD8 T cells. Clonality above 26.8% at surgery always came with endoscopic recurrence.

TCRdb's table, derived via immunoSEQ multiplex PCR, lists solely in-frame clones and lacks some. The table shows about 1,400 clones, with approximately 82% occurring only once. This chain joins TRBV30 and TRBJ2-5; D perhaps matches TRBD1 (6 bases). This receptor was identified in an adult with Crohn's disease. The source material was ileal tissue. The CDR3 sequence is CAWSNYRENQETQYF. DNA of the CDR3: TGTGCCTGGAGTAACTACAGGGAAAATCAAGAGACCCAGTACTTC.